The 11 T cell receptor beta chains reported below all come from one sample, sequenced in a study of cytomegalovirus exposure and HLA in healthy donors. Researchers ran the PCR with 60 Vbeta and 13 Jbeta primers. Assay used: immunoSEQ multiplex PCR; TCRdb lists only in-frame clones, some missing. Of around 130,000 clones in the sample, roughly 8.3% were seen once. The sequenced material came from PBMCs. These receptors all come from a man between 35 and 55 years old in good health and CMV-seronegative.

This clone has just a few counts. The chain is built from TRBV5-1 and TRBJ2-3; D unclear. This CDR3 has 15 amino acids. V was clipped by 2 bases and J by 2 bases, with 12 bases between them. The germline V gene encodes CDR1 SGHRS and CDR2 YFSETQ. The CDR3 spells CASSFLQVPTDTQYF. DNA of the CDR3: TGCGCCAGCAGCTTCCTTCAGGTACCCACAGATACGCAGTATTTT.

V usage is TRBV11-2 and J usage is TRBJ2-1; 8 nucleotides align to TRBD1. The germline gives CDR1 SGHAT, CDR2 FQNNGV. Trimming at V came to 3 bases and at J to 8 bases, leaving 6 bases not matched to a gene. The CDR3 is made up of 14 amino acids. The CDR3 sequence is CASSLRTGRDEQFF. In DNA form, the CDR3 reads TGTGCCAGCAGCTTGAGGACAGGGCGGGATGAGCAGTTCTTC.

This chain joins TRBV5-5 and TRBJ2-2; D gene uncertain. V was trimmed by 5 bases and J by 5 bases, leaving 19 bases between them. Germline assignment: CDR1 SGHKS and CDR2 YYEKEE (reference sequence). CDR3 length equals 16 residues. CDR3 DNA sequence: TGTGCCAGCAGTGTTCGTACGAGCACGAGTACCGGGGAGCTGTTTTTT. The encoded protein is CASSVRTSTSTGELFF.

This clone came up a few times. The CDR3 spells CASSLTRTNTEAFF. CDR3 nucleotides: TGTGCCAGCAGCTTAACTCGTACGAACACTGAAGCTTTCTTT. The gene calls are TRBV7-2 and TRBJ1-1; no firm D call. The CDR3 spans 14 residues. Germline values: CDR1 SGHTA, CDR2 FQGNSA. Trimming took off 2 bases at V and 1 base at J, with 8 bases between the two ends.

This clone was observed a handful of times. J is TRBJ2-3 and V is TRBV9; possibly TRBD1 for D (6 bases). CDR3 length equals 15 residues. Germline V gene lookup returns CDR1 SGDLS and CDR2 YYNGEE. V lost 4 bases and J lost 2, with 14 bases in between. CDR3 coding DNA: TGTGCCAGCAGCACCGAGGGGGACCTCACAGATACGCAGTATTTT. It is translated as CASSTEGDLTDTQYF. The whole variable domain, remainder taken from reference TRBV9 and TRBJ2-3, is DSGVTQTPKHLITATGQRVTLRCSPRSGDLSVYWYQQSLDQGLQFLIQYYNGEERAKGNILERFSAQQFPDLHSELNLSSLELGDSALYFCASSTEGDLTDTQYFGPGTRLTVL.

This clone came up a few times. In DNA, the CDR3 is TGTGCCAGTAGTATCGGCAGGGAACGCACTGAAGCTTTCTTT. Translating gives CASSIGRERTEAFF. This chain connects TRBV19 to TRBJ1-1; D is possibly TRBD1 (5 bases). The V and J ends lost 3 bases and 4 bases respectively, with 12 bases between them. The germline V gene has CDR1 LNHDA and CDR2 SQIVND (reference sequence). The CDR3 sequence is 14 residues long.

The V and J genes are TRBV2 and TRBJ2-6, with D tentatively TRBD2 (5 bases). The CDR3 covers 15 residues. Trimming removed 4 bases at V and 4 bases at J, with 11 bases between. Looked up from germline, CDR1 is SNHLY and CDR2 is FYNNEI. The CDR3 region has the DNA TGTGCCAGCAGTGTTCTCACGGGAGGGGCCAACGTCCTGACTTTC. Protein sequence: CASSVLTGGANVLTF. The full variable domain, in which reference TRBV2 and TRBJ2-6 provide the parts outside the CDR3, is EPEVTQTPSHQVTQMGQEVILRCVPISNHLYFYWYRQILGQKVEFLVSFYNNEISEKSEIFDDQFSVERPDGSNFTLKIRSTKLEDSAMYFCASSVLTGGANVLTFGAGSRLTVL.

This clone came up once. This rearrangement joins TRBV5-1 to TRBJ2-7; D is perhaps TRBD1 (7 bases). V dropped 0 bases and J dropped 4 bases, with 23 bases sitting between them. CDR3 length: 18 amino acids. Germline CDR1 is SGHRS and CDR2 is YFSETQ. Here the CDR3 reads CASSLAPPGGGGMYEQYF. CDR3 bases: TGCGCCAGCAGCTTGGCCCCACCTGGAGGGGGCGGAATGTACGAGCAGTACTTC.

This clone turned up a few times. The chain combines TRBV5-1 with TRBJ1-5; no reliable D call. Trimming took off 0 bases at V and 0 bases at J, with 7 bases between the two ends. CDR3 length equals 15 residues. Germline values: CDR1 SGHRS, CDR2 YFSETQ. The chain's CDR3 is CASSLAPGSNQPQHF. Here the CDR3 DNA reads TGCGCCAGCAGCTTGGCTCCGGGTAGCAATCAGCCCCAGCATTTT.

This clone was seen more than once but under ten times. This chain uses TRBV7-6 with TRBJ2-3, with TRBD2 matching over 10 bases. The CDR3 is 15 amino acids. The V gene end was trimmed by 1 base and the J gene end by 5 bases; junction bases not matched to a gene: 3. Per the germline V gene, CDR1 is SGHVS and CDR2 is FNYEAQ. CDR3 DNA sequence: TGTGCCAGCAGCTTAGTTAGCGGGGGGATAGATACGCAGTATTTT. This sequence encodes CASSLVSGGIDTQYF.

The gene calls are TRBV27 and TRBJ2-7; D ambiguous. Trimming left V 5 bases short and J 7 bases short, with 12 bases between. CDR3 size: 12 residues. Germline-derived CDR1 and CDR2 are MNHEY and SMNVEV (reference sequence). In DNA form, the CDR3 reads TGTGCCAGCAGTCCAACACCCTCGGAGCAGTACTTC. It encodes CASSPTPSEQYF.